Reported below is one TCR beta chain. Its antigen is not known. The identical CDR3 is also encoded by other nucleotide sequences in the sample. The data are from a study of vaccination effects on CD4 cells after COVID-19. Clones were read by immunoSEQ multiplex PCR, and TCRdb kept only the in-frame ones, dropping some. The table lists tens of thousands of clones, approximately 79% of them singletons. CDR1 is KGHDR and CDR2 is SFDVKD in the germline V gene. This CDR3 region has 15 residues. The V and J ends lost 3 bases and 7 bases, in that order; junction bases with no gene match: 3. Before any sequencing was done, the ViraFEST assay used viral peptide pools to expand antigen-specific CD4+ T cells. A 10-day culture period preceded the isolation of CD4+ T cells. Vaccinees lacked prior SARS-CoV-2 infection and tested negative for nucleocapsid antibodies.

This sample comprised CD4+ T cells from PBMCs cultured with HCoV-NL63 spike peptides, obtained before COVID-19 vaccination. The chain joins TRBV24-1 to TRBJ1-4; 11 bases agree with TRBD1. The TCR originated in a human donor who received a COVID-19 vaccine. The CDR3 loop reads CATSDPGQGGEKLFF. CDR3 DNA sequence: TGTGCCACCAGTGATCCGGGACAGGGGGGTGAAAAACTGTTTTTT.